This record concerns one T cell receptor beta chain sequence. The data were taken from a study of blood T cell repertoires in COVID-19. Germline V CDR1 and CDR2: SGDLS, YYNGEE. The germline V and J ends were trimmed by 4 bases and 10 bases, with 15 bases remaining between them. The CDR3 contains 14 residues. The method was immunoSEQ multiplex PCR; TCRdb's version includes in-frame clones alone and lacks a portion of them. Of 120,000 or so clones listed, just over 85% are singletons. The chain recombines TRBV9 with TRBJ1-6, with a weak D call TRBD1 (5 bases). Sequencing input: peripheral blood. This sequence originates from a woman in her forties or fifties with active or convalescent COVID-19. The chain's CDR3 is CASSPSTGNSPLHF. The CDR3 region has the DNA TGTGCCAGCAGCCCATCCACAGGAAACTCACCCCTCCACTTT.